This TCR beta chain was profiled in a study of T cells after yellow fever vaccination. As for the study in general: Low-cell-number fractions were prepared with SMART-Seq v4 Ultra Low Input.

The germline V and J ends were trimmed by 6 bases and 4 bases, with 18 bases remaining between them. Germline loops: CDR1 SGHTA, CDR2 FQGNSA. The CDR3 loop spans 15 amino acids. MiXCR, run by TCRdb on the 5' RACE reads, gives a single entry per CDR3 protein. The data contain about 340,000 distinct CDR3 sequences, around 13% of them seen just once; the ten biggest clones take up 3.2%. Findings and limits, study-wide: Just a small share of clonotypes turned up in the CD4 compartment as well as the CD8 compartment. On re-exposure, the response was weaker but peaked faster, at day 5 versus 15.

Of note for this clonotype: Its antigen is as yet unknown.

This TCR came from a man younger than 35 who received the YFV17D yellow fever vaccine. This chain uses TRBV7-2 with TRBJ1-2; D gene ambiguous. The sample in question was CD4+ T cells sorted from PBMCs, obtained 15 days after the yellow fever booster vaccination. The CDR3 sequence: CASSLVEGLSYGYTF. In nucleotides, the CDR3 is TGTGCCAGCAGTCTCGTCGAGGGTCTCTCCTATGGCTACACCTTC.